The clone carrying this TCR beta chain occurred once. The target antigen is unknown. Repertoires were generated with immunoSEQ multiplex PCR, while TCRdb's copy carries only in-frame clones and drops some. The data contain roughly 120,000 clones, approximately 88% of them singletons. The data stem from a study of cytomegalovirus exposure and HLA in healthy donors. Germline CDR1 and CDR2: SGHDT and YYEEEE. The V end lost 0 bases, the J end lost 0 bases, and 9 bases lay between the germline ends. The CDR3 has 15 amino acids. General study findings and limits: The finding came from a later analysis; first-cohort TCR clusters tended to co-occur in the 110 or so validation repertoires. The authors confirmed in vitro that three CMV-associated chains were specific for CMV antigens.

The chain employs TRBV5-6 and TRBJ1-1, with D maybe TRBD1 (6 bases). This clonotype was obtained from a woman aged 18-35 years in good health and CMV-seropositive. Input material: PBMCs. DNA for the CDR3: TGTGCCAGCAGCTTGGTACAGGGAATGAACACTGAAGCTTTCTTT. Amino acids: CASSLVQGMNTEAFF.